The entry that follows covers one TCR beta chain sequence. The specificity of this receptor is unknown. No qualities accompany the bases; no much larger clone lies one base away. After removal of 4 bases from V and 2 bases from J, the junction retains 1 base not matched to a gene. The CDR3 runs 14 residues from the cysteine to the phenylalanine. The only DNA kept is the CDR3, 42 bases in frame from the first base. The germline V gene (reference sequence) gives CDR1 as MNHEY and CDR2 as SMNVEV. High-throughput TCR beta sequencing profiled peripheral blood CD8+ and CD4+ T cells from healthy donors, Susac syndrome patients and multiple sclerosis patients. The multiple sclerosis controls were treatment-naive patients whose relapsing-remitting disease, either stable or active, fulfilled the revised McDonald criteria. Bulk CD8+ and CD4+ T cells were purified by magnetic negative isolation, whereas CD8+ TEMRA cells were enriched by FACS. Blood was drawn into EDTA tubes, processed within 24 hours, and PBMCs were isolated by density gradient centrifugation. PBMCs intended for TCR sequencing were cryopreserved in liquid nitrogen and thawed later in a water bath at 37 degrees C. The sorted or isolated CD4+, CD8+ and CD8+ TEMRA cells had a purity of 90% or higher.

The entry originates in a study of CD8 T cells in Susac syndrome (dated by TCRdb to about 2019). General notes on the study: The study used repertoire sequencing to test whether antigen drove CD8+ T cell activation and differentiation in Susac syndrome. CD8+ T cell repertoire clonality was compared between some 13 healthy donors, approximately 14 Susac syndrome patients and 15 multiple sclerosis patients.

RNA was extracted using the RNeasy kit, and roughly 0.45 to 1 ug of the RNA was reverse transcribed with random hexamers. TCR beta CDR3 regions were amplified with the immunoSEQ multiplex PCR assay covering 54 Vbeta and 13 Jbeta segments. To correct PCR amplification bias, a synthetic template baseline was used for both primer optimization and computational correction. In the paper's pipeline: Only productive sequences were kept, with reads annotated to V, D and J genes according to IMGT and analyzed in immunoSEQ Analyzer. Clonality was computed as one minus Shannon entropy normalized by log2 of the number of productive unique sequences. For each patient and control, public and private clones were evaluated among the 100 most prevalent clones. Clones were defined as Susac-specific if absent from the healthy and MS cohorts, from around 1,100 published viral clones and from other ImmuneACCESS disease sequences. TCRdb cleaned the public reads at Q25 with fastp, built clones with MiXCR and kept in-frame beta chains. Each entry merges the rows of one CDR3 protein and shows their most common DNA and genes. These V and J calls originate from TCRdb's pipeline instead of the authors' own analysis. The sample contains fewer than 150,000 distinct CDR3 sequences, around 91% of them found a single time. Of the sample, roughly 0.25% is held by the ten largest clones.

Study-level results and caveats: The TCR sequencing and HLA analysis was acknowledged to have included a relatively small number of individuals.

The sample was CD8+ T cells from PBMCs. Here the chain combines TRBV27 and TRBJ2-1, with TRBD2 identical over 8 junction bases. The source is a human donor with multiple sclerosis. The CDR3: CASSYGRAYNEQFF. The DNA sequence reads TGTGCCAGCAGTTACGGGAGGGCCTACAATGAGCAGTTCTTC.